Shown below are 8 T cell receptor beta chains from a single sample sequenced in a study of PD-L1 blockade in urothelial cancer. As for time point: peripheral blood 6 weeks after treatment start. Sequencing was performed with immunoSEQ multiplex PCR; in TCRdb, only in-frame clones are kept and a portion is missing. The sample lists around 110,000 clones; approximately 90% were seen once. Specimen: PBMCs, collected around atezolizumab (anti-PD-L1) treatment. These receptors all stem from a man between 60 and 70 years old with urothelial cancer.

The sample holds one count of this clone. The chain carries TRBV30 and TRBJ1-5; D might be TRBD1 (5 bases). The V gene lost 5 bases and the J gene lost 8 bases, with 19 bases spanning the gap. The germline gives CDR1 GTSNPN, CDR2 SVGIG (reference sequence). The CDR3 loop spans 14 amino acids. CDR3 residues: CAWGDWGVAEPQHF. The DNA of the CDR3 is TGTGCCTGGGGTGACTGGGGGGTGGCTGAGCCCCAGCATTTT.

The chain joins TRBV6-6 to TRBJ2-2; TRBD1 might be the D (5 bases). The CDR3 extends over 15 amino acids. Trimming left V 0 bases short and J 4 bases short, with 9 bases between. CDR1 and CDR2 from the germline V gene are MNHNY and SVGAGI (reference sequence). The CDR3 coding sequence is TGTGCCAGCAGTTACTCCCATAGGGGCACCGGGGAGCTGTTTTTT. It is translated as CASSYSHRGTGELFF.

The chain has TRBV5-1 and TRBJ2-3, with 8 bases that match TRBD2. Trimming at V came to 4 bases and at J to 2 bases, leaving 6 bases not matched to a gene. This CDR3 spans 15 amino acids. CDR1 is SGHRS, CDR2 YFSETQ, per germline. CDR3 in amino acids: CASSIERGPTDTQYF. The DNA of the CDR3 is TGCGCCAGCAGCATAGAGCGGGGGCCCACAGATACGCAGTATTTT. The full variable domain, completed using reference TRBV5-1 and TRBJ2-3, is KAGVTQTPRYLIKTRGQQVTLSCSPISGHRSVSWYQQTPGQGLQFLFEYFSETQRNKGNFPGRFSGRQFSNSRSEMNVSTLELGDSALYLCASSIERGPTDTQYFGPGTRLTVL.

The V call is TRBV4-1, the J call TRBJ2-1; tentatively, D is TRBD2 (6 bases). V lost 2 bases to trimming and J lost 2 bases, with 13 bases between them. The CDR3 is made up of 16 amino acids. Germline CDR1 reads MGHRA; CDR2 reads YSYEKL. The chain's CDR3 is CASSQRVAATYNEQFF. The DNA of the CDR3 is TGCGCCAGCAGCCAAAGGGTAGCGGCAACCTACAATGAGCAGTTCTTC.

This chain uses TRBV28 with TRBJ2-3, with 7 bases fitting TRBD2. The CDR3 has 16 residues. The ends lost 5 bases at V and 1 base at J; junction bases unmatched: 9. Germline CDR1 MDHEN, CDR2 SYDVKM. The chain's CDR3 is CASSPPGGFGTDTQYF. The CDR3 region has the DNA TGTGCCAGCAGTCCTCCCGGGGGGTTTGGCACAGATACGCAGTATTTT.

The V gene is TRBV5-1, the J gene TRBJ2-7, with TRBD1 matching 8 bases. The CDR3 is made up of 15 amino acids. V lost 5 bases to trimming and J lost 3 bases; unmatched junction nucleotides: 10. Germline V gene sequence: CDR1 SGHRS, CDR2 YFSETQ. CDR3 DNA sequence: TGCGCCAGCAGTCAATGGACAGGGACTTACTACGAGCAGTACTTC. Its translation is CASSQWTGTYYEQYF.

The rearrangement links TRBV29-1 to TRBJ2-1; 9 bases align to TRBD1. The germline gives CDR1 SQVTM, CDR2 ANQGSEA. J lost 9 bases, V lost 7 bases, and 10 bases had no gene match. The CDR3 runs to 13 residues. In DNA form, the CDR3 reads TGCAGCGCCTCCGGGACAGGGACGGGTGAGCAGTTCTTC. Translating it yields CSASGTGTGEQFF.

CDR3 sequence: CASSYSGGGKRTEAFF. The CDR3 DNA reads as TGTGCCAGCAGTTACTCGGGGGGGGGAAAAAGGACTGAAGCTTTCTTT. The chain has TRBV6-5 and TRBJ1-1, with a tentative D call TRBD1 (5 bases). V was clipped by 0 bases and J by 5 bases, with 16 bases between them. Germline CDR1 MNHEY, CDR2 SVGAGI. CDR3 size: 16 residues.